This TCR beta chain was sequenced for a study of shared clonotypes between healthy human individuals. Study context: Every donor yielded three CD4 naive, three CD4 memory, two CD8 naive and one CD8 memory plate. Study-wide results and limits: Non-shared clonotypes showed lower generation probabilities than clonotypes common to all four donors.

Concerning this clone: What it binds is unknown.

Assay execution proceeded at the deep level. When replicate PCRs were run on sorted subsets, they used roughly 0.2 ug DNA, about 31,000 T cell genomes. The assay was immunoSEQ multiplex PCR, and TCRdb's table has in-frame clones only and misses some. Of over a million clones listed, around 97% are singletons. CDR1 LNHDA and CDR2 SQIVND come from the germline V gene (reference sequence). Trimming took off 7 bases at V and 4 bases at J, with 13 bases between the two ends. CDR3 length: 14 residues. The clonotype comes from a man aged 30-40 years in good health. The sequencing sample was made of naive CD4+ T cells sorted from blood. Indicated subset: CD45RA+ positively selected. This chain uses TRBV19 with TRBJ2-2; a possible D gene is TRBD2 (6 bases). The CDR3 DNA is TGTGCCAGTATTCGGGGGAGAAGCACCGGGGAGCTGTTTTTT. This gives the protein CASIRGRSTGELFF.